Given below is one T cell receptor (beta chain) in context. CDR1 and CDR2 (germline): WSHSY, SAAADI. CDR3 size: 14 residues. With 6 bases clipped from V and 0 bases from J, the junction kept 5 bases outside the gene matches. The sample is drawn from a study of blood T cell repertoires in COVID-19. At the level of the study: Some COVID-19 samples were acute and others convalescent; all came from the United States, Italy and Spain.

Original processing notes: The assay estimated nucleated cells by amplifying reference gene primers. Using immunoSEQ multiplex PCR, the repertoire was profiled, and TCRdb retains in-frame clones only, with some absent. That table supplies the V and J calls and clone size; D and trimming were determined from the DNA. Altogether 50,000 to 60,000 clones are present, around 90% being singletons, with the ten largest covering about 3.6%. The TCR sequence derives from a man aged 40-49 years with COVID-19, enrolled during active disease. The chain links TRBV10-2 to TRBJ2-7; TRBD1 aligns across 7 bases. Sequenced sample: peripheral blood. CDR3 protein: CASRGTVSSYEQYF. CDR3 bases: TGCGCCAGCAGGGGGACAGTGAGCTCCTACGAGCAGTACTTC.